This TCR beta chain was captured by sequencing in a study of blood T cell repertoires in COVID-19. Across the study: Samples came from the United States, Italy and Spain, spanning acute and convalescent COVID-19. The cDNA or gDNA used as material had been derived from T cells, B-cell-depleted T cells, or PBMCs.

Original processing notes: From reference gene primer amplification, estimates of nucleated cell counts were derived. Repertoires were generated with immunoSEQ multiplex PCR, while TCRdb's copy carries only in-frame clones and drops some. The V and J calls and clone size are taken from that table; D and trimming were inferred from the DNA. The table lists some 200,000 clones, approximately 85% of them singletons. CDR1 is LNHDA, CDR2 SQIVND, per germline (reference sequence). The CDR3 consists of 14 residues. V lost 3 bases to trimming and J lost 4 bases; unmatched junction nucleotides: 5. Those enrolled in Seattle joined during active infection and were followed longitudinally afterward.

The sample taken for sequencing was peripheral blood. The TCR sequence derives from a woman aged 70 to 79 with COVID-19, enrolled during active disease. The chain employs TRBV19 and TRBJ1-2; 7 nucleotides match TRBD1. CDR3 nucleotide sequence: TGTGCCAGTAGTATCGTAGGGGGCAGCTATGGCTACACCTTC. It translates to CASSIVGGSYGYTF. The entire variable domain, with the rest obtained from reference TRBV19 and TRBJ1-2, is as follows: DGGITQSPKYLFRKEGQNVTLSCEQNLNHDAMYWYRQDPGQGLRLIYYSQIVNDFQKGDIAEGYSVSREKKESFPLTVTSAQKNPTAFYLCASSIVGGSYGYTFGSGTRLTVV.